The T cell receptor beta chain under discussion was sequenced for a study of T-cell memory formation after mild COVID-19. Germline assignment: CDR1 SGHVS and CDR2 FQNEAQ. The CDR3 is 15 amino acids. V lost 5 bases and J lost 3, with 17 bases in between. TCRdb analysed the 5' RACE reads with MiXCR anew, one entry per CDR3 protein. Of 450,000 to 650,000 distinct CDR3 sequences listed, about 20% are singletons. The chain combines TRBV7-8 with TRBJ2-7, with D uncertain. The sequence derives from an adult woman who had mild COVID-19 (a few samples of this study predate the infection). Cell type and time point are not known. Sequences were obtained from PBMCs or a T cell subset sorted from them (not recorded which). CDR3 DNA: TGTGCCAGCAGCGCCCGTGGGAAATGGAACTACGAGCAGTACTTC. Its protein product is CASSARGKWNYEQYF.